The rows below give T cell receptor beta chains drawn from one sample of a study of CD8 T cells in ankylosing spondylitis. One entry per CDR3 protein, called by TCRdb with MiXCR from the 5' RACE reads. The sample yields some 340,000 distinct CDR3 sequences, roughly 15% seen once. The sample consisted of blood, either unsorted or a sorted T cell fraction (not recorded which). These TCRs come from a male donor with ankylosing spondylitis or in good health (not recorded which). Both conserved end residues are part of each CDR3. The D gene is left open where the match is weak. The size entry is marked missing in some rows and otherwise reads once, few, many or a size class.

d_call,j_call,v_call,clone_size,cdr3_nt,cdr3_aa
.,TRBJ2-5,TRBV20-1,.,TGCAGTGCTGGCCGGGAGTACCAAGAGACCCAGTACTTC,CSAGREYQETQYF
.,TRBJ1-2,TRBV12-3/TRBV12-4,many,TGTGCCAGCACAAGGAGCTATGGCTACACCTTC,CASTRSYGYTF
.,TRBJ1-2,TRBV9,.,TGTGCCAGCAGCGTATCAGCGGGCAGGGGCGGCTACACCTTC,CASSVSAGRGGYTF
.,TRBJ2-6,TRBV12-3/TRBV12-4,.,TGTGCCAGCAGTTTTGGCCAGAGGGGGGCCAACGTCCTGACTTTC,CASSFGQRGANVLTF
TRBD1,TRBJ1-3,TRBV10-3,many,TGTGCCATCAGTGAGCCGCGACAGGGTCTGGCAGGAAACACCATATATTTT,CAISEPRQGLAGNTIYF
TRBD1,TRBJ2-5,TRBV25-1,.,TGTGCCAGCAGTCCACTTCCCGGGACAGGGAGGGAGACCCAGTACTTC,CASSPLPGTGRETQYF
TRBD1,TRBJ2-5,TRBV6-5,.,TGTGCCAGCAGTTCCGGGACAGGAGTTCGGGAGACCCAGTACTTC,CASSSGTGVRETQYF
.,TRBJ1-4,TRBV5-5,.,TGTGCCAGCAGCTTGGACTGGAGTGAAAAACTGTTTTTT,CASSLDWSEKLFF
TRBD1,TRBJ1-1,TRBV7-2,.,TGTGCCAGCAGCTTACCGACAGGGGGCAGGGGAATGAACACTGAAGCTTTCTTT,CASSLPTGGRGMNTEAFF
.,TRBJ2-6,TRBV12-3/TRBV12-4,few,TGTGCCAGCACCCTCGATACGGGGGCCAACGTCCTGACTTTC,CASTLDTGANVLTF
.,TRBJ2-2,TRBV5-1,.,TGCGCCAGCAGCTGGTCCGGTCCGGACACCGGGGAGCTGTTTTTT,CASSWSGPDTGELFF
.,TRBJ2-3,TRBV30,.,TGTGCCTGGGGGGAGGCCCGCACAGATACGCAGTATTTT,CAWGEARTDTQYF
.,TRBJ2-4,TRBV6-4,.,TGTGCCAGCAGTGACTCGAATGGTGGAATTCAGTACTTC,CASSDSNGGIQYF
TRBD2,TRBJ2-7,TRBV20-1,few,TGCAGTGCCATTTATCCCGGGACTAGCGGGGGGATTGACTCCTACGAGCAGTACTTC,CSAIYPGTSGGIDSYEQYF
.,TRBJ2-2,TRBV12-3/TRBV12-4,.,TGTGCCAGCAGTCCCCCGTCCAGACCCGGGGAGCTGTTTTTT,CASSPPSRPGELFF
.,TRBJ1-4,TRBV7-7,.,TGTGCCAGCAGCTTAAGGGCAGGCGAAAAACTGTTTTTT,CASSLRAGEKLFF
TRBD2,TRBJ2-3,TRBV11-2,few,TGTGCCAGCAGCTTGACGCGGGGGGCAGATACGCAGTATTTT,CASSLTRGADTQYF
.,TRBJ1-2,TRBV5-1,.,TGCGCCAGCAGCTTGGAGTCGAGCTATGGCTACACCTTC,CASSLESSYGYTF
.,TRBJ1-2,TRBV2,few,TGTGCCAGCACTCCGGCCTATGGCTACACCTTC,CASTPAYGYTF
TRBD1,TRBJ1-5,TRBV15,many,TGTGCCACCAGCAGAGATGAAGTGACAGGGGGTTCGCTCAATCAGCCCCAGCATTTT,CATSRDEVTGGSLNQPQHF
.,TRBJ2-7,TRBV12-3/TRBV12-4,many,TGTGCCAGCAGTTTCCTAGGGTTGTACGAGCAGTACTTC,CASSFLGLYEQYF
.,TRBJ2-4,TRBV11-2,many,TGTGCCAGCAGCAGGGGGGGGACCCTAGAGGACATTCAGTACTTC,CASSRGGTLEDIQYF